A single sample is the source of the 21 T cell receptor beta chains below, sequenced in a study of T cells in Graves' hyperthyroidism and ophthalmopathy. There were TCR beta CDR3 regions amplified from RNA transcripts. An initial round of RT-PCR targeting the TCR CDR3 relied on the HTBI primer set. TCRdb reanalysed the multiplex PCR reads using MiXCR and keeps one entry per CDR3 protein. The table lists about 410,000 distinct CDR3 sequences, roughly 14% of them singletons. The material sequenced was blood. These receptors all stem from a man aged 18 to 29 with Graves' ophthalmopathy.

This clonotype came up many times. The chain employs TRBV20-1 and TRBJ2-1, with D unclear. This CDR3 contains 12 residues. The germline CDR1 and CDR2 sequences are DFQATT and SNEGSKA (reference sequence). CDR3 region: CSFGMGYNEQFF. The CDR3 nucleotides read TGCTCCTTTGGGATGGGGTACAATGAGCAGTTCTTC.

Many counts were recorded for this clonotype. Compared with germline, one end of the junction differs, possibly owing to a read error. The CDR3, as DNA: TGTGCTAGCAGCCTTGGACCGGCTAAGGTAGAGACCCAGTACTTC. This encodes CASSLGPAKVETQYF. The chain combines TRBV7-7 with TRBJ2-5; D not certain. In germline, CDR1 is SSHAT, CDR2 FNYEAQ (reference sequence). This CDR3 contains 15 residues.

This clonotype has a count of ten or more. The chain recombines TRBV11-3 with TRBJ2-7, with D possibly called TRBD1 or TRBD2 (6 bases each). Germline CDR1 SGHNT, CDR2 YENEEA. The CDR3 is made up of 15 amino acids. Trimming stripped 3 bases from V and 1 base from J, with 13 bases between. CDR3 sequence: CASSFSSGASYEQYF. The CDR3 DNA is TGTGCCAGCAGCTTTTCGTCGGGGGCGTCCTACGAGCAGTACTTC.

This clonotype was counted a few times. The chain couples TRBV20-1 to TRBJ1-5; maybe TRBD1 (6 bases). The CDR3 runs 14 residues. Germline CDR1 DFQATT, CDR2 SNEGSKA (reference sequence). The V and J ends lost 3 bases and 10 bases respectively, with 19 bases between them. The DNA for the CDR3 is TGCAGTGCTAGGGGGGGCCTGTCGGGGGGCCCCCAGCATTTT. Its translation: CSARGGLSGGPQHF.

The sample holds many counts of this clonotype. J is TRBJ2-7 and V is TRBV27; D call uncertain. Germline CDR1 and CDR2: MNHEY and SMNVEV (reference sequence). V was trimmed by 3 bases and J by 3 bases, leaving 9 bases between them. CDR3 size: 13 residues. In DNA form, the CDR3 reads TGTGCCAGCAGTTTCCACCTGAACTACGAGCAGTACTTC. This sequence encodes CASSFHLNYEQYF.

This clonotype has ten or more counts. This chain uses TRBV7-3 with TRBJ2-1; D not resolved. V was trimmed by 4 bases and J by 3 bases, leaving 7 bases between them. The CDR3 has 13 residues. Germline V lookup: CDR1 SGHTA, CDR2 FQGTGA. The CDR3 DNA reads as TGTGCCAGCAGCTCCTTAGGCTACAATGAGCAGTTCTTC. This codes for CASSSLGYNEQFF.

The gene calls are TRBV12-3 or TRBV12-4 and TRBJ1-2, with D maybe TRBD1 (6 bases). The CDR3 sequence is 15 residues long. V lost 5 bases and J 7 bases, leaving 20 bases between the germline ends. The CDR3 nucleotides are TGTGCCAGCAGTCTCTATTCACAGGGAGATGGTGGCTACACCTTC. This codes for CASSLYSQGDGGYTF.

Ten or more counts support this clonotype. The chain combines TRBV6-5 with TRBJ2-7; D uncertain. The CDR3 is 16 amino acids. With 2 bases removed from V and 1 base from J, the gap between germline ends came to 15 bases. Germline CDR1 and CDR2: MNHEY and SVGAGI. In nucleotides, the CDR3 is TGTGCCAGCAGTTACGGGTACTTAACGGGTTCCTACGAGCAGTACTTC. Translation gives CASSYGYLTGSYEQYF.

Many counts were recorded for this clonotype. Written as DNA, the CDR3 is TGCAGCTGCGGGGAACCGTATGGCTACACCTTC. It is translated as CSCGEPYGYTF. This chain joins TRBV20-1 and TRBJ1-2; D remains unclear. The CDR3 length is 11 residues. CDR1 is DFQATT, CDR2 SNEGSKA, per germline (reference sequence).

This clonotype was seen ten or more times. The chain uses TRBV7-9 and TRBJ2-7, with TRBD2 matching 8 bases. This CDR3 is built from 12 residues. Trimming removed 7 bases from V and 6 bases from J; junction bases left unmatched: 5. The germline CDR1 and CDR2 sequences are SEHNR and FQNEAQ (reference sequence). The chain's CDR3 is CASTLTSAEQYF. The CDR3 nucleotides are TGTGCCAGCACCCTGACTAGCGCCGAGCAGTACTTC.

J is TRBJ2-5 and V is TRBV15; D remains unclear. The CDR3 is 15 residues long. The V gene lost 5 bases and the J gene lost 2 bases, with 15 bases spanning the gap. Germline assignment: CDR1 LNHNV and CDR2 YYDKDF (reference sequence). In nucleotides, the CDR3 is TGTGCCACCAGCCTAATCCGGACCTTTCAAGAGACCCAGTACTTC. It is translated as CATSLIRTFQETQYF.

The sample holds many counts of this clonotype. The chain has TRBV7-6 and TRBJ2-3, with D tentatively TRBD2 (6 bases). Trimming removed 4 bases from V and 6 bases from J, with 17 bases in between. Germline V gene sequence: CDR1 SGHVS, CDR2 FNYEAQ. The CDR3 is 15 amino acids. The CDR3 spells CASSSGLQKGDTQYF. DNA of the CDR3: TGTGCCAGCAGCTCGGGACTCCAAAAAGGGGATACGCAGTATTTT.

The table lists this clonotype with a few counts. The chain combines TRBV5-6 with TRBJ2-7; D call uncertain. The CDR3 totals 15 residues. The V gene lost 4 bases and the J gene lost 9 bases, with 23 bases spanning the gap. Germline CDR1 and CDR2: SGHDT and YYEEEE. The CDR3 spells CASSPGGELLLGQYF. CDR3 sequence (DNA): TGTGCCAGCAGCCCTGGTGGCGAGCTTCTGCTCGGGCAGTACTTC.

This clonotype was detected ten times or more. The V and J genes are TRBV29-1 and TRBJ2-3, with TRBD1 matching 9 bases. V was clipped by 0 bases and J by 6 bases; unmatched bases: 7. Per germline, CDR1 SQVTM and CDR2 ANQGSEA. This CDR3 region has 15 residues. In DNA form, the CDR3 reads TGCAGCGTTGAAGACGGGACAGGGAGTCACGATACGCAGTATTTT. Translating it yields CSVEDGTGSHDTQYF.

In its sample, this clonotype was seen a few times. The V gene is TRBV12-3 or TRBV12-4, the J gene TRBJ2-1; D perhaps matches TRBD1 (6 bases). This CDR3 region has 15 residues. V was clipped by 6 bases and J by 2 bases, with 14 bases between them. Here the CDR3 DNA reads TGTGCCAGCAGGACGGGACACCCGGCCTACAATGAGCAGTTCTTC. Translating gives CASRTGHPAYNEQFF.

In its sample, this clonotype was seen many times. This rearrangement joins TRBV6-1 to TRBJ1-1; 10 positions match TRBD1. The J segment lost 5 bases and the V segment lost 7 bases, leaving 7 bases of the junction unmatched. The CDR3 is 14 amino acids. CDR1 is MNHNS and CDR2 is SASEGT in the germline V gene. The CDR3 loop is CASNRQGAGTEAFF. The CDR3 DNA reads as TGTGCCAGCAACCGACAGGGGGCAGGGACTGAAGCTTTCTTT.

This clonotype was detected only a few times. This rearrangement joins TRBV20-1 to TRBJ2-7, with 7 bases identical to TRBD1. Germline CDR1 reads DFQATT; CDR2 reads SNEGSKA (reference sequence). The CDR3 length is 14 residues. V lost 3 bases, J lost 3 bases, and 8 bases stayed unmatched. The CDR3: CSARVRTGNYEQYF. The DNA of the CDR3 is TGCAGTGCTAGGGTTAGGACAGGAAACTACGAGCAGTACTTC.

This clonotype was counted only a few times. This rearrangement joins TRBV27 to TRBJ2-5; D is possibly TRBD1 (6 bases). This CDR3 has 14 amino acids. CDR1 and CDR2 (germline): MNHEY, SMNVEV (reference sequence). V was pared by 11 bases and J by 1 base, with 17 bases between. The CDR3 DNA is TGTGCCCTCCGAGGGGGAGCGGTCCAAGAGACCCAGTACTTC. Amino acids: CALRGGAVQETQYF.

This clonotype showed up many times. J is TRBJ2-1 and V is TRBV6-2 or TRBV6-3, with 13 bases lining up with TRBD2. CDR1 is MNHEY and CDR2 is SVGEGT in the germline V gene. The CDR3 sequence is 16 residues long. Trimming cost V 5 bases and J 5 bases; bases outside gene matches: 6. The DNA for the CDR3 is TGTGCCAGCAGTCCAGGACTAGCGGGAGTGGACAATGAGCAGTTCTTC. It translates to CASSPGLAGVDNEQFF.

This clonotype has ten or more counts. The chain couples TRBV11-3 to TRBJ1-1, with a tentative D call TRBD1 (6 bases). From germline, CDR1 is SGHNT and CDR2 YENEEA. The CDR3 totals 17 residues. Trimming took 5 bases from V and 7 from J, leaving 26 bases between them. The chain's CDR3 is CASSPRTVGGSWNEAFF. CDR3 coding DNA: TGTGCCAGCAGCCCAAGGACAGTCGGCGGGAGTTGGAATGAAGCTTTCTTT.

The V and J genes are TRBV6-1 and TRBJ2-1, with TRBD1 matching over 10 bases. CDR3 length: 14 residues. J gave up 7 bases and V 4 bases, and 4 bases lay outside the gene matches. From germline, CDR1 is MNHNS and CDR2 SASEGT. The CDR3 DNA reads TGTGCCAGCAGTGCCGGGACAGGGGTGAATGAGCAGTTCTTC. This translates into CASSAGTGVNEQFF.